Listed below are T cell receptor beta chains from one sample, sequenced in a study of CD8 T cells in Susac syndrome. TCRdb passed the immunoSEQ multiplex PCR reads through MiXCR, listing each CDR3 protein once. Of about 290,000 distinct CDR3 sequences in the sample, about 82% were seen once. Input material: CD8+ T cells from PBMCs. Receptor source: a human donor with multiple sclerosis. Both conserved end residues are part of each CDR3. Fields, in order: CDR3 protein, CDR3 DNA, J gene, V gene, D gene, clone size. A D gene is named only where the DNA matches it firmly. The listing skips clone size in some rows; elsewhere it reads once, few, many or a size class.

cdr3_aa: CSAIRLAGSTDTQYF
cdr3_nt: TGCAGTGCCATCCGACTAGCGGGATCGACAGATACGCAGTATTTT
j_call: TRBJ2-3
v_call: TRBV20-1
d_call: TRBD2
clone_size: .

cdr3_aa: CASSPNSYEQYF
cdr3_nt: TGTGCCAGCAGTCCTAACTCCTACGAGCAGTACTTC
j_call: TRBJ2-7
v_call: TRBV13
d_call: .
clone_size: few

cdr3_aa: CASSPRDRGWNTEAFF
cdr3_nt: TGTGCCAGCAGCCCGCGGGACAGGGGGTGGAACACTGAAGCTTTCTTT
j_call: TRBJ1-1
v_call: TRBV7-9
d_call: TRBD1
clone_size: .

cdr3_aa: CASSEWDSNQPQHF
cdr3_nt: TGTGCCAGCAGTGAATGGGATAGCAATCAGCCCCAGCATTTT
j_call: TRBJ1-5
v_call: TRBV25-1
d_call: .
clone_size: .

cdr3_aa: CASRPGQGANEQYF
cdr3_nt: TGTGCCAGCAGGCCGGGACAGGGGGCAAACGAGCAGTACTTC
j_call: TRBJ2-7
v_call: TRBV27
d_call: TRBD1
clone_size: .

cdr3_aa: CASSAPGLSWNNEQFF
cdr3_nt: TGTGCCAGCAGCGCACCCGGACTATCTTGGAACAATGAGCAGTTCTTC
j_call: TRBJ2-1
v_call: TRBV7-8
d_call: .
clone_size: .

cdr3_aa: CASSVGDWETQYF
cdr3_nt: TGTGCCAGCAGCGTAGGCGACTGGGAGACCCAGTACTTC
j_call: TRBJ2-5
v_call: TRBV9
d_call: .
clone_size: .

cdr3_aa: CASSIMGIHEQYF
cdr3_nt: TGTGCCAGTAGTATCATGGGGATCCACGAGCAGTACTTC
j_call: TRBJ2-7
v_call: TRBV19
d_call: .
clone_size: .

cdr3_aa: CASSLPRDSPTYEQYF
cdr3_nt: TGTGCCAGCAGTTTACCTCGGGACAGCCCGACCTACGAGCAGTACTTC
j_call: TRBJ2-7
v_call: TRBV12-3/TRBV12-4
d_call: TRBD1
clone_size: .

cdr3_aa: CASSPQAGPLPGNTIYF
cdr3_nt: TGTGCCAGCTCACCACAGGCAGGCCCTCTTCCTGGAAACACCATATATTTT
j_call: TRBJ1-3
v_call: TRBV18
d_call: .
clone_size: once

cdr3_aa: CASSQGLAGVSETQYF
cdr3_nt: TGTGCCAGCAGCCAAGGACTAGCGGGAGTGTCGGAGACCCAGTACTTC
j_call: TRBJ2-5
v_call: TRBV5-4
d_call: TRBD2
clone_size: .

cdr3_aa: CASSLGTANTGELFF
cdr3_nt: TGTGCCAGCAGTTTAGGGACAGCCAACACCGGGGAGCTGTTTTTT
j_call: TRBJ2-2
v_call: TRBV27
d_call: TRBD1
clone_size: .

cdr3_aa: CASSQDPGQNIQYF
cdr3_nt: TGTGCCAGCAGCCAAGACCCAGGCCAAAACATTCAGTACTTC
j_call: TRBJ2-4
v_call: TRBV3-1
d_call: .
clone_size: .

cdr3_aa: CASSLVQDHEQYF
cdr3_nt: TGTGCCAGCAGTTTGGTGCAGGACCACGAGCAGTACTTC
j_call: TRBJ2-7
v_call: TRBV27
d_call: .
clone_size: .

cdr3_aa: CASSRTGGGETQYF
cdr3_nt: TGTGCCAGTTCCCGGACAGGGGGCGGAGAGACCCAGTACTTC
j_call: TRBJ2-5
v_call: TRBV19
d_call: TRBD1
clone_size: once

cdr3_aa: CASSLELFSNTQYF
cdr3_nt: TGTGCCAGCAGCTTAGAACTTTTTAGTAATACGCAGTATTTT
j_call: TRBJ2-3
v_call: TRBV7-6
d_call: .
clone_size: .

cdr3_aa: CASSYPGRNNEQFF
cdr3_nt: TGTGCCAGCAGTTACCCGGGACGGAACAATGAGCAGTTCTTC
j_call: TRBJ2-1
v_call: TRBV6-2/TRBV6-3
d_call: .
clone_size: .

cdr3_aa: CASSPGTRGGTEQFF
cdr3_nt: TGTGCCAGCAGCCCCGGGACAAGAGGGGGGACGGAGCAGTTCTTC
j_call: TRBJ2-1
v_call: TRBV6-2/TRBV6-3
d_call: .
clone_size: .

cdr3_aa: CASSLKGLADNEQFF
cdr3_nt: TGTGCCAGCAGCTTAAAAGGACTAGCCGACAATGAGCAGTTCTTC
j_call: TRBJ2-1
v_call: TRBV7-3
d_call: TRBD2
clone_size: .

cdr3_aa: CATSRDEDRGSTNGKLFF
cdr3_nt: TGTGCCACCAGCAGAGACGAAGACAGGGGGTCAACTAATGGAAAACTGTTTTTT
j_call: TRBJ1-4
v_call: TRBV15
d_call: TRBD1
clone_size: .